A single sample is the source of the 20 T cell receptor beta chains below, sequenced in a study of blood T cell repertoires in COVID-19 (dated by TCRdb to 2020 to 2021). Libraries were built with the immunoSEQ multiplex PCR assay. In its TCRdb copy, this immuneACCESS table keeps in-frame sequences only and misses some clones. Where compared with another copy, unresolved V genes explain less than half of these, and the others have no known cause. This sample has 35,000 to 45,000 clones in its table, and more than 85% of those were observed once. The ten biggest clones cover less than 7% of the sample. Sequenced sample: peripheral blood. All receptors come from a woman over 75 with acute or convalescent COVID-19.

This chain joins TRBV10-1 and TRBJ2-1, with 8 nucleotides matching TRBD2. Per germline, CDR1 WNHNN and CDR2 SYGVQD (reference sequence). The CDR3 has 16 residues. V lost 8 bases and J lost 5; bases outside the gene matches: 14. The CDR3 DNA follows: TGCGCCAGCGGGGAAGGTAGGACTAGCAGAGACAATGAGCAGTTCTTC. Translation gives CASGEGRTSRDNEQFF.

The chain has TRBV7-9 and TRBJ1-5, with D tentatively TRBD1 (5 bases). This CDR3 is 13 amino acids long. The germline V and J ends were trimmed by 2 bases and 9 bases, with 11 bases remaining between them. Germline CDR1 is SEHNR and CDR2 is FQNEAQ (reference sequence). Here the CDR3 reads CASSLRGSGPQHF. The CDR3 nucleotides read TGTGCCAGCAGCTTACGGGGGTCCGGGCCCCAGCATTTT.

In DNA, the CDR3 is TGTGCCAGCAGCCATGCGGGGGGGGGCGGGGAGCTGTTTTTT. Protein product: CASSHAGGGGELFF. The genes are TRBV4-2 and TRBJ2-2; TRBD2 aligns across 9 bases. CDR1 and CDR2 (germline): LGHNA, YNFKEQ. This CDR3 has 14 amino acids. J lost 7 bases, V lost 3 bases, and 3 bases had no gene match.

This clone occurred once. The V gene is TRBV29-1, the J gene TRBJ2-3, with a tentative D call TRBD2 (6 bases). The germline V and J ends were trimmed by 7 bases and 2 bases, with 22 bases remaining between them. CDR1 and CDR2 (germline): SQVTM, ANQGSEA. CDR3 size: 16 residues. The CDR3, as DNA: TGCAGCGCCGAAGGTAGGAGGGAAGGGCCCACAGATACGCAGTATTTT. This encodes CSAEGRREGPTDTQYF.

The chain is built from TRBV3-1 (or the pseudogene TRBV3-2) and TRBJ1-4, with TRBD1 identical over 12 bases. The CDR3 spans 16 residues. V dropped 4 bases and J dropped 14; count of bases not matched to a gene: 14. Germline values: CDR1 LGHDT, CDR2 YNNKEL (reference sequence). The CDR3 DNA reads as TGTGCCAGCAGCCTAGATAGGTACGGGACAGGGGGCGACCTGTTTTTT. It yields the protein CASSLDRYGTGGDLFF.

The genes are TRBV19 and TRBJ1-3, with D perhaps matching TRBD1 (6 bases). Germline V gene sequence: CDR1 LNHDA, CDR2 SQIVND (reference sequence). The CDR3 has 14 amino acids. V was cut by 2 bases and J by 4 bases, with 9 bases left in between. The CDR3 bases are TGTGCCAGTAGTATAAAAACAGGGGGAAACACCATATATTTT. Translated: CASSIKTGGNTIYF.

The chain recombines TRBV2 with TRBJ1-3; 12 positions match TRBD1. J gave up 9 bases and V 9 bases, and 9 bases lay outside the gene matches. In germline, CDR1 is SNHLY, CDR2 FYNNEI. The length of the CDR3 is 14 residues. CDR3 protein: CARGGDRGRTTIYF. The CDR3 DNA reads TGTGCCAGGGGAGGGGACAGGGGGCGAACCACCATATATTTT.

This sequence joins TRBV30 and TRBJ1-5; 7 bases align to TRBD1. Germline-derived CDR1 and CDR2 are GTSNPN and SVGIG (reference sequence). The CDR3 length is 13 residues. V trimming: 4 bases; J trimming: 6 bases; junction bases outside the gene matches: 6. The CDR3 sequence is CAWNSGGSQPQHF. In DNA, the CDR3 is TGTGCCTGGAATTCAGGGGGGAGTCAGCCCCAGCATTTT.

V and J are TRBV6-5 and TRBJ2-1; a weak D match, TRBD2 (6 bases). The CDR3 extends over 13 amino acids. V was trimmed by 6 bases and J by 6 bases, leaving 12 bases between them. Germline CDR1 is MNHEY and CDR2 is SVGAGI. The CDR3 region is CASSAGGVNEQFF. CDR3 sequence (DNA): TGTGCCAGCAGCGCCGGAGGGGTCAATGAGCAGTTCTTC.

A single count supports this clone. The chain links TRBV29-1 to TRBJ1-5; weak D call: TRBD1 (5 bases). Trimming cost V 4 bases and J 0 bases, with 7 bases left between them. The CDR3 runs to 13 residues. Looked up from germline, CDR1 is SQVTM and CDR2 is ANQGSEA. CDR3 in DNA: TGCAGCGTTGTAGGGGCTAGCAATCAGCCCCAGCATTTT. It codes for CSVVGASNQPQHF.

The chain recombines TRBV6-5 with TRBJ2-1, with D possibly TRBD1 on 5 matching bases. The CDR3 is 15 residues long. V was pared by 5 bases and J by 2 bases, with 13 bases between. Germline CDR1 MNHEY, CDR2 SVGAGI. CDR3 amino acids: CASSPPGLTYNEQFF. In DNA form, the CDR3 reads TGTGCCAGCAGTCCTCCAGGGCTTACCTACAATGAGCAGTTCTTC.

This chain uses TRBV7-9 with TRBJ1-2; a possible D gene is TRBD1 (5 bases). From germline, CDR1 is SEHNR and CDR2 FQNEAQ (reference sequence). The CDR3 consists of 14 residues. Trimming took 0 bases from V and 4 from J, leaving 9 bases between them. This chain's CDR3 is CASSLAWTPYGYTF. For the CDR3, the DNA is TGTGCCAGCAGCTTAGCGTGGACACCCTATGGCTACACCTTC.

The chain couples TRBV7-8 to TRBJ2-7; 8 nucleotides agree with TRBD2. V dropped 1 base and J dropped 13; count of bases not matched to a gene: 3. Per germline, CDR1 SGHVS and CDR2 FQNEAQ. The CDR3 contains 11 residues. The CDR3 loop reads CASSLGGTSYF. For the CDR3, the DNA is TGTGCCAGCAGCTTAGGAGGGACTAGTTACTTC.

This clone was counted only a few times. CDR3 bases: TGTGCCAGCAGCGCCGTTAGCGGTCAAGAGACCCAGTACTTC. It codes for CASSAVSGQETQYF. The chain employs TRBV9 and TRBJ2-5; TRBD2 is a possible D gene (6 bases). This CDR3 comprises 14 residues. V was cut by 3 bases and J by 2 bases, with 11 bases left in between. The germline gives CDR1 SGDLS, CDR2 YYNGEE.

The J gene is TRBJ1-5, the V gene TRBV5-1; 8 bases are shared with TRBD1. Per germline, CDR1 SGHRS and CDR2 YFSETQ. The CDR3 has 15 amino acids. Germline trimming cut 4 bases from V and 5 bases from J; bases unmatched to any gene: 8. CDR3 sequence (DNA): TGCGCCAGCAGCCAAACAGGGGGATCGGATCAGCCCCAGCATTTT. Protein: CASSQTGGSDQPQHF.

CDR3 DNA sequence: TGCGCCAGCAGCTTGGCAGGACAGACTAACTATGGCTACACCTTC. Translating it yields CASSLAGQTNYGYTF. This rearrangement joins TRBV5-1 to TRBJ1-2, with a possible D match to TRBD1 (6 bases). The CDR3 is made up of 15 amino acids. Germline V CDR1 and CDR2: SGHRS, YFSETQ. V lost 0 bases and J lost 0, with 9 bases in between.

A single count supports this clone. This chain uses TRBV27 with TRBJ1-1, with TRBD1 matching 8 bases. The CDR3 has 17 residues. The germline V gene has CDR1 MNHEY and CDR2 SMNVEV (reference sequence). J gave up 5 bases and V 10 bases, and 21 bases lay outside the gene matches. CDR3: CANPSQGAMGFNTEAFF. The CDR3 DNA reads TGTGCCAACCCTTCCCAGGGGGCGATGGGTTTTAATACTGAAGCTTTCTTT.

This clone is a singleton in its sample. V gene TRBV12-3 or TRBV12-4 combines with J gene TRBJ2-5; unclear D gene. CDR3 length equals 11 residues. V was cut by 6 bases and J by 2 bases, with 4 bases left in between. In nucleotides, the CDR3 is TGTGCCAGCAGGAGACAAGAGACCCAGTACTTC. Translation gives CASRRQETQYF.

This clone was recorded once. This rearrangement joins TRBV5-4 to TRBJ2-1; perhaps TRBD1 as D (6 bases). This CDR3 contains 15 residues. Trimming took off 1 base at V and 8 bases at J, with 16 bases between the two ends. The germline V gene has CDR1 SGHNT and CDR2 YYREEE (reference sequence). The CDR3 DNA reads as TGTGCCAGCAGCTTGATTGGGGGCGCAAGGGATGAGCAGTTCTTC. Protein sequence: CASSLIGGARDEQFF.

J is TRBJ2-3 and V is TRBV7-3, with no clear D. This CDR3 is built from 14 residues. V lost 1 base and J lost 0, with 5 bases in between. The germline V gene encodes CDR1 SGHTA and CDR2 FQGTGA. The CDR3 protein is CASSLKASTDTQYF. Written as DNA, the CDR3 is TGTGCCAGCAGCTTAAAAGCTAGCACAGATACGCAGTATTTT. The full variable domain, with the rest looked up from reference TRBV7-3 and TRBJ2-3, is GAGVSQTPSNKVTEKGKYVELRCDPISGHTALYWYRQSLGQGPEFLIYFQGTGAADDSGLPNDRFFAVRPEGSVSTLKIQRTERGDSAVYLCASSLKASTDTQYFGPGTRLTVL.